One sample yielded the 29 T cell receptor beta chains listed below, sequenced in a study of radiation and T cells in renal cell carcinoma. Time point: blood 2 weeks post-SBRT. The treatment is: 15 Gy SBRT to primary tumor, nephrectomy 4 weeks later. Sequenced by immunoSEQ multiplex PCR; TCRdb stores in-frame clones only, minus some. The sample lists approximately 120,000 clones; 81% were seen once. The specimen comprised blood, sampled from a patient whose treatment included radiotherapy and nephrectomy. The receptors were sampled from a man aged 45-65 years with renal cell carcinoma.

The chain links TRBV27 to TRBJ2-1; TRBD2 matches at 8 bases. The germline V gene has CDR1 MNHEY and CDR2 SMNVEV (reference sequence). The V segment lost 6 bases and the J segment 8 bases; nucleotides outside the gene matches: 24. The CDR3 runs 19 residues. For the CDR3, the DNA is TGTGCCAGCAGCCTTACAGGCCAGAAAGCGGGGGATCAGAGGGATGAGCAGTTCTTC. It encodes CASSLTGQKAGDQRDEQFF.

This clone was found a few times. The chain is built from TRBV7-9 and TRBJ1-3, with TRBD1 as a possible D gene (6 bases). This CDR3 has 16 amino acids. CDR1 is SEHNR, CDR2 FQNEAQ, per germline (reference sequence). Trimming removed 3 bases at V and 0 bases at J, with 12 bases between. The CDR3 protein is CASSLDSVFSGNTIYF. The CDR3 DNA is TGTGCCAGCAGCTTGGACAGCGTATTCTCTGGAAACACCATATATTTT.

The gene calls are TRBV30 and TRBJ2-7; possibly TRBD1 or TRBD2 for D (5 bases each). This CDR3 has 12 amino acids. Germline-derived CDR1 and CDR2 are GTSNPN and SVGIG (reference sequence). V lost 7 bases, J lost 2 bases, and 12 bases lay in between. The CDR3 DNA reads TGTGCCTCCGGTGGGGGTGCCTACGAGCAGTACTTC. The encoded protein is CASGGGAYEQYF. Drawing the rest from reference TRBV30 and TRBJ2-7, the complete variable domain is SQTIHQWPATLVQPVGSPLSLECTVEGTSNPNLYWYRQAAGRGLQLLFYSVGIGQISSEVPQNLSASRPQDRQFILSSKKLLLSDSGFYLCASGGGAYEQYFGPGTRLTVT.

The chain links TRBV9 to TRBJ2-3; D possibly corresponds to TRBD2 (7 bases). Germline V lookup: CDR1 SGDLS, CDR2 YYNGEE. The CDR3 contains 14 residues. V was pared by 3 bases and J by 5 bases, with 13 bases between. CDR3 sequence reads: CASSARGPLDTQYF. Here the CDR3 DNA reads TGTGCCAGCAGCGCGCGGGGGCCCCTAGATACGCAGTATTTT.

This chain links TRBV27 with TRBJ2-7; 7 bases are shared with TRBD2. From germline, CDR1 is MNHEY and CDR2 SMNVEV (reference sequence). CDR3 length: 21 amino acids. After removal of 0 bases from V and 5 bases from J, the junction contained 25 bases not matched to a gene. As DNA, the CDR3 is TGTGCCAGCAGTTTATCCCCCCTTCGGGGATTTGGGGCGGGAGAAGAAAACGAGCAGTACTTC. Encoded protein: CASSLSPLRGFGAGEENEQYF.

The chain joins TRBV27 to TRBJ1-5, with D perhaps TRBD1 (5 bases). The CDR3 runs 15 residues. CDR1 is MNHEY and CDR2 is SMNVEV in the germline V gene (reference sequence). With 5 bases removed from V and 4 bases from J, the gap between germline ends came to 15 bases. The DNA of the CDR3 is TGTGCCAGCAGTCGAACCCGACAGCGAAATCAGCCCCAGCATTTT. Its translation is CASSRTRQRNQPQHF.

The gene calls are TRBV6-1 and TRBJ1-1; D uncertain. V lost 8 bases and J 0 bases, leaving 4 bases between the germline ends. The CDR3 runs 11 residues. Germline V CDR1 and CDR2: MNHNS, SASEGT. CDR3 residues: CASLLNTEAFF. The CDR3 DNA is TGTGCCAGCCTTTTGAACACTGAAGCTTTCTTT.

This chain uses TRBV7-2 with TRBJ2-1; possibly TRBD2 for D (7 bases). Germline V lookup: CDR1 SGHTA, CDR2 FQGNSA. The length of the CDR3 is 14 residues. V lost 11 bases and J 3 bases, leaving 17 bases between the germline ends. Written as DNA, the CDR3 is TGTGCCTCAGGGGCGGGGGACTACTACAATGAGCAGTTCTTC. Protein product: CASGAGDYYNEQFF.

The chain uses TRBV6-5 and TRBJ1-3, with unresolved D. The germline CDR1 and CDR2 sequences are MNHEY and SVGAGI. The V and J ends lost 3 bases and 3 bases respectively, with 6 bases between them. The CDR3 is 13 residues long. CDR3 sequence: CASSYTSGNTIYF. The CDR3 DNA sequence: TGTGCCAGCAGTTATACAAGTGGAAACACCATATATTTT.

The chain joins TRBV5-1 to TRBJ2-5; D not certain. V was cut by 1 base and J by 4 bases, with 14 bases left in between. CDR1 is SGHRS, CDR2 YFSETQ, per germline. The CDR3 has 15 residues. CDR3 DNA: TGCGCCAGCAGCTTGCGAGAGAACTGGAGAGAGACCCAGTACTTC. It specifies CASSLRENWRETQYF.

The V and J genes are TRBV6-5 and TRBJ2-3; possible D gene TRBD2, 6 bases. CDR3 length: 12 residues. The V end lost 7 bases, the J end lost 7 bases, and 12 bases lay between the germline ends. Germline V lookup: CDR1 MNHEY, CDR2 SVGAGI. CDR3 residues: CASTSGGNTQYF. CDR3 nucleotides: TGTGCCAGCACCTCGGGCGGGAATACGCAGTATTTT.

Remarks on this clone: The junction does not match germline at one end; this may be a read error. This chain uses TRBV7-7 with TRBJ2-2; D is uncertain. CDR1 is SSHAT, CDR2 FNYEAQ, per germline (reference sequence). The CDR3 length is 12 residues. CDR3 loop: CASSSPAGELFF. CDR3 in DNA: TGTGCTAGCAGCTCACCGGCCGGGGAGCTGTTTTTT. Together with reference TRBV7-7 and TRBJ2-2, the CDR3 gives the full variable domain: GAGVSQSPRYKVTKRGQDVTLRCDPISSHATLYWYQQALGQGPEFLTYFNYEAQPDKSGLPSDRFSAERPEGSISTLTIQRTEQRDSAMYRCASSSPAGELFFGEGSRLTVL.

The chain employs TRBV6-1 and TRBJ1-5; the match to TRBD1 covers 8 bases. V lost 6 bases and J lost 4; bases outside the gene matches: 5. Looked up from germline, CDR1 is MNHNS and CDR2 is SASEGT. The CDR3 runs 14 residues. The CDR3 DNA sequence: TGTGCCAGCAGAGCTGACAGGGGTAATCAGCCCCAGCATTTT. Encoded protein: CASRADRGNQPQHF.

About this clone: The sample has other DNA sequences that encode this CDR3 too. The genes are TRBV18 and TRBJ2-5; D is possibly TRBD2 (5 bases). From germline, CDR1 is KGHSH and CDR2 LQKENI. V dropped 6 bases and J dropped 0 bases, with 8 bases sitting between them. The CDR3 extends over 13 amino acids. The CDR3 sequence: CASSPGDQETQYF. In DNA, the CDR3 is TGTGCCAGCTCTCCCGGGGACCAAGAGACCCAGTACTTC.

This chain joins TRBV19 and TRBJ1-5; 9 nucleotides line up with TRBD1. Germline values: CDR1 LNHDA, CDR2 SQIVND (reference sequence). The CDR3 consists of 17 residues. After removal of 6 bases from V and 6 bases from J, the junction contained 15 bases not matched to a gene. The CDR3 spells CASRDRGVMVGGQPQHF. In nucleotides, the CDR3 is TGTGCCAGTAGGGACAGGGGAGTAATGGTCGGCGGTCAGCCCCAGCATTTT.

This rearrangement joins TRBV6-1 to TRBJ2-1; 13 bases fit TRBD2. Unmatched junction bases numbered 4, after V lost 6 bases and J lost 5 bases. The CDR3 has 15 amino acids. CDR1 and CDR2 from the germline V gene are MNHNS and SASEGT. The CDR3 reads CASSGLAGEDNEQFF. DNA of the CDR3: TGTGCCAGCAGCGGACTAGCGGGAGAGGACAATGAGCAGTTCTTC.

In this sample, this clone turned up once. V usage is TRBV25-1 and J usage is TRBJ2-7, with TRBD1 matching over 8 bases. Losses at the gene ends were 0 bases for V and 4 bases for J; bases not matched to a gene: 5. This CDR3 has 15 residues. The germline gives CDR1 MGHDK, CDR2 SYGVNS. Here the CDR3 DNA reads TGTGCCAGCAGTGAATACCAGACAGGGGCGTACGAGCAGTACTTC. Protein sequence: CASSEYQTGAYEQYF.

This clone was observed a single time. The chain couples TRBV9 to TRBJ2-5; 7 bases line up with TRBD2. CDR3 size: 16 residues. Germline CDR1 reads SGDLS; CDR2 reads YYNGEE. The ends lost 4 bases at V and 5 bases at J; junction bases unmatched: 14. Written as DNA, the CDR3 is TGTGCCAGCAGCCCCCATAGCGGGCCTGGGTCGGAGACCCAGTACTTC. Protein sequence: CASSPHSGPGSETQYF.

This chain joins TRBV30 and TRBJ2-3; TRBD2 aligns across 8 bases. CDR1 and CDR2 from the germline V gene are GTSNPN and SVGIG (reference sequence). V trimming: 2 bases; J trimming: 2 bases; junction bases outside the gene matches: 3. This CDR3 has 14 residues. The CDR3 loop reads CAWSSSGTTDTQYF. The CDR3, as DNA: TGTGCCTGGAGTAGTAGCGGGACCACAGATACGCAGTATTTT.

This clone was counted only a few times. J is TRBJ2-3 and V is TRBV7-3, with 12 bases lining up with TRBD2. Germline lookup yields CDR1 SGHTA and CDR2 FQGTGA. This CDR3 has 15 residues. V lost 5 bases to trimming and J lost 5 bases; unmatched junction nucleotides: 5. CDR3 sequence reads: CASSLSTSGRDTQYF. As DNA, the CDR3 is TGTGCCAGCAGCCTCTCGACTAGCGGGAGAGATACGCAGTATTTT.

This clone was seen only a few times. The gene calls are TRBV5-5 and TRBJ1-2, with D unclear. Germline assignment: CDR1 SGHKS and CDR2 YYEKEE (reference sequence). V lost 4 bases and J lost 2, with 18 bases in between. CDR3 length: 16 residues. Here the CDR3 reads CASSPGRKGDNYGYTF. The CDR3 region has the DNA TGTGCCAGCAGCCCGGGTCGAAAGGGAGACAACTATGGCTACACCTTC.

V gene TRBV30 combines with J gene TRBJ2-1; TRBD1 matches at 9 bases. The CDR3 is 14 amino acids. Unmatched junction bases numbered 6, after V lost 5 bases and J lost 4 bases. The germline V gene has CDR1 GTSNPN and CDR2 SVGIG (reference sequence). CDR3 region: CAWETGGSYNEQFF. Written as DNA, the CDR3 is TGTGCCTGGGAGACAGGGGGGAGTTACAATGAGCAGTTCTTC. The full variable domain, with the rest looked up from reference TRBV30 and TRBJ2-1, is SQTIHQWPATLVQPVGSPLSLECTVEGTSNPNLYWYRQAAGRGLQLLFYSVGIGQISSEVPQNLSASRPQDRQFILSSKKLLLSDSGFYLCAWETGGSYNEQFFGPGTRLTVL.

The chain couples TRBV15 to TRBJ2-7; weak D call: TRBD1 (6 bases). With 3 bases removed from V and 5 bases from J, the gap between germline ends came to 11 bases. Germline V gives CDR1 LNHNV, CDR2 YYDKDF (reference sequence). The CDR3 loop spans 13 amino acids. The CDR3 DNA reads as TGTGCCACCAGCAGTCACAGGGCGGACGAGCAGTACTTC. Translated: CATSSHRADEQYF.

Details on this clone: Germline is not matched at one junction end, which may reflect a read error. This chain uses TRBV7-7 with TRBJ2-5; weak D call: TRBD2 (6 bases). Germline V gene data show CDR1 as SSHAT and CDR2 as FNYEAQ (reference sequence). The CDR3 spans 14 residues. The CDR3 coding sequence is TGTGCTAGCAGCCATACGACTAGACTAGGGACCCAGTACTTC. This sequence encodes CASSHTTRLGTQYF.

The V call is TRBV5-1, the J call TRBJ1-3, with TRBD1 as a possible D gene (6 bases). The germline V gene has CDR1 SGHRS and CDR2 YFSETQ. The CDR3 has 18 amino acids. V was pared by 0 bases and J by 0 bases, with 16 bases between. The CDR3 coding sequence is TGCGCCAGCAGCTTGGGGGGGCTGGACACCGCCTCTGGAAACACCATATATTTT. It specifies CASSLGGLDTASGNTIYF.

This clone was seen just once. V gene TRBV4-1 combines with J gene TRBJ2-3; D unclear. V lost 1 base and J 1 base, leaving 12 bases between the germline ends. Looked up from germline, CDR1 is MGHRA and CDR2 is YSYEKL. The CDR3 spans 16 residues. The CDR3 sequence is CASSQASIRGTDTQYF. The DNA of the CDR3 is TGCGCCAGCAGCCAAGCTTCGATACGAGGCACAGATACGCAGTATTTT.

This chain connects TRBV7-9 to TRBJ1-1; tentatively, D is TRBD1 (5 bases). Trimming cost V 4 bases and J 7 bases, with 10 bases left between them. There are 12 residues in the CDR3. Germline assignment: CDR1 SEHNR and CDR2 FQNEAQ (reference sequence). For the CDR3, the DNA is TGTGCCAGCAGCTCGGGACCCCTTGAAGCTTTCTTT. Protein: CASSSGPLEAFF.

This chain connects TRBV19 to TRBJ2-3; 10 nucleotides agree with TRBD1. This CDR3 comprises 16 residues. V was pared by 5 bases and J by 7 bases, with 12 bases of the junction left unmatched. Germline assignment: CDR1 LNHDA and CDR2 SQIVND (reference sequence). The CDR3 DNA reads TGTGCCAGTAGTTTGACGGACAGGGGGGGCCCTTATACGCAGTATTTT. This sequence encodes CASSLTDRGGPYTQYF.

The V and J genes are TRBV18 and TRBJ1-1, with a weak D call TRBD1 (5 bases). The CDR3 has 15 residues. In germline, CDR1 is KGHSH, CDR2 LQKENI. V lost 6 bases and J 3 bases, leaving 17 bases between the germline ends. Here the CDR3 reads CASSARQGRDTEAFF. CDR3 sequence (DNA): TGTGCCAGCTCGGCTCGTCAGGGTCGCGACACTGAAGCTTTCTTT.